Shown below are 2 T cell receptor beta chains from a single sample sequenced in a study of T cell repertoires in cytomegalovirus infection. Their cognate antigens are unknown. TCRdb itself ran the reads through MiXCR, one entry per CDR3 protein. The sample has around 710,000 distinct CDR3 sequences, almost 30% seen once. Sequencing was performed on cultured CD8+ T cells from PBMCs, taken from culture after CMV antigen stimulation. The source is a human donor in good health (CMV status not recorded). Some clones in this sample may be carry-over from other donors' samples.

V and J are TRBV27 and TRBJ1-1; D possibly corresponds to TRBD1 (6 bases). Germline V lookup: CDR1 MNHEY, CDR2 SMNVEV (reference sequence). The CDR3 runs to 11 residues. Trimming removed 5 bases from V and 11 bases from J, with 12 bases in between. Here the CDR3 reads CASSTGSNAFF. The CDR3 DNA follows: TGTGCCAGCAGTACAGGGAGTAATGCTTTCTTT.

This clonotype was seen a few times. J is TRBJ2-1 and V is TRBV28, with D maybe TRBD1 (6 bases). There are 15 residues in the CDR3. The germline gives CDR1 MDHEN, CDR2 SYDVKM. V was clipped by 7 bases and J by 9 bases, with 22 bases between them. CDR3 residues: CASNTGTQGLGEQFF. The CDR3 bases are TGTGCCAGCAACACCGGGACCCAGGGGCTGGGTGAGCAGTTCTTC.